This T cell receptor beta chain appears in the sequencing data of a study of blood T cells in healthy people across ages. This CDR3 region has 13 residues. Germline assignment: CDR1 SNHLY and CDR2 FYNNEI. V lost 6 bases and J lost 5, with 10 bases in between. Findings and caveats of the study: More naive CD4+ cells and higher diversity were found in long-lived than in aged donors.

Each sample yielded at least 5 micrograms of PBMC total RNA. A sample-barcoded 5' primer and a J-beta primer mix were used in a second PCR of roughly 6 to 11 cycles. Unique molecular identifiers of 12 random nucleotides labeled each cDNA. Every sample gave at least 3 million paired-end reads containing CDR3. MiXCR, applied by TCRdb to the 5' RACE reads, yields one record per CDR3 protein. This sample has about a million distinct CDR3 sequences; about 51% occur once, and the top ten carry roughly 23%. This clonotype was counted a few times. Its antigen is as yet unknown. The source of this sequence is a woman aged 55-75 years in good health. The specimen sequenced was blood. The J gene is TRBJ2-2, the V gene TRBV2; perhaps TRBD2 as D (5 bases). The CDR3 here is CASRGVSTGELFF. The CDR3 nucleotides are TGTGCCAGCAGGGGAGTGTCAACCGGGGAGCTGTTTTTT.